This T cell receptor beta chain was captured by sequencing in a study of blood T cell repertoires in COVID-19. Whole-study context: The United States, Italy and Spain were the sources of the acute and convalescent COVID-19 samples. Sources were T cells, B-cell-depleted T cells, or PBMCs; the material itself was cDNA or gDNA.

The table lists this clone with a count of one. The germline V gene has CDR1 GTSNPN and CDR2 SVGIG (reference sequence). The trim removed 4 bases at V and 0 bases at J, leaving 13 bases unmatched. This CDR3 has 18 amino acids. Adults between roughly 18 and 95 years of age took part from fewer than 30 US areas. Two negative PCRs, clearance, or symptom resolution had been documented for recovered Cohort 3 donors. Data came from immunoSEQ multiplex PCR; TCRdb stores just in-frame clones and leaves some out. This sample yields about 400,000 clones, of which about nine tenths are seen a single time; 1.5% to 2% belongs to the top ten.

The specimen sequenced was PBMCs or T cells enriched from blood (not recorded which). The sequence was collected from a woman in her 30s who had recovered from COVID-19. The V and J genes are TRBV30 and TRBJ1-3, with 9 nucleotides matching TRBD1. CDR3: CAWTQKEGQGTSGNTIYF. CDR3 coding DNA: TGTGCCTGGACCCAAAAGGAGGGACAGGGCACCTCTGGAAACACCATATATTTT.